The rows below give T cell receptor beta chains drawn from one sample of a study of blood T cells in healthy people across ages. MiXCR, applied by TCRdb to the 5' RACE reads, yields one record per CDR3 protein. The repertoire holds around 800,000 distinct CDR3 sequences, with approximately 53% as singletons. What was sequenced was blood. These receptors all come from a man older than 75 in good health. The CDR3 runs from the conserved cysteine through the conserved F or W. The D gene is left open where the match is weak. Size tells how often a clone was seen (once, few, many) or the class of an expanded clone, and some rows leave it out.

>TRBJ2-1|NA|TRBD2|TRBV7-3
TGTGCCAGCAGCCACGGGACTAGGCCATACAATGAGCAGTTCTTC
CASSHGTRPYNEQFF
>TRBJ2-4|many|NA|TRBV2
TGTGCCAGCAGTGATAGGGGACTCGACTCTATTCAGTACTTC
CASSDRGLDSIQYF
>TRBJ2-1|NA|TRBD2|TRBV20-1
TGCAGTGCTAGGGGTAGCGGGAGGGCAAATGAGCAGTTCTTC
CSARGSGRANEQFF
>TRBJ1-2|few|NA|TRBV21-1
TGTGCCAGCAGCTCTCACCCTCTGGGAGCAGGAGAAGGCGGCTACACCTTC
CASSSHPLGAGEGGYTF
>TRBJ2-3|once|NA|TRBV5-5
TGTGCCAGCAGCTTGGACAGGGCAGGGAGAACAGATACGCAGTATTTT
CASSLDRAGRTDTQYF
>TRBJ2-3|NA|NA|TRBV29-1
TGCAGCGTTGCCCCGACAGGATGCACAGATACGCAGTATTTT
CSVAPTGCTDTQYF
>TRBJ2-1|NA|NA|TRBV25-1
TGTGCCAGCCTTAGGGCGGGAAGCTCCTACAATGAGCAGTTCTTC
CASLRAGSSYNEQFF
>TRBJ2-7|few|NA|TRBV6-5
TGTGCCAGCAGCCGCGGACGGTCCTACGAGCAGTACTTC
CASSRGRSYEQYF
>TRBJ2-1|once|NA|TRBV6-2/TRBV6-3
TGTGCCAGCAGCCCACCTGGCGGGGCGACTATACACCATGAGCAGTTCTTC
CASSPPGGATIHHEQFF
>TRBJ1-2|NA|TRBD1|TRBV12-3/TRBV12-4
TGTGCCAGCAGCGTGACAGGGGTCTATGGCTACACCTTC
CASSVTGVYGYTF
>TRBJ2-1|few|TRBD2|TRBV2
TGTGCCAGTACACTAGCGGGGGGAACCAATGAGCAGTTCTTC
CASTLAGGTNEQFF
>TRBJ2-3|few|TRBD1|TRBV12-3/TRBV12-4
TGTGCCAGCAGACCCGTAGGGACAGGGAGGTTCACAGATACGCAGTATTTT
CASRPVGTGRFTDTQYF
>TRBJ1-1|NA|TRBD1|TRBV29-1
TGCAGCGGAAACAGGGGCGGTACTGAAGCTTTCTTT
CSGNRGGTEAFF
>TRBJ2-1|NA|NA|TRBV5-5
TGTGCCAGCAGCACCCCTGGGCCTATTGAGCAGTTCTTC
CASSTPGPIEQFF
>TRBJ2-1|few|TRBD2|TRBV7-9
TGTGCCAGCAGCTTCGGGACTAGCGGGAGACATGAGCAGTTCTTC
CASSFGTSGRHEQFF
>TRBJ1-2|few|TRBD1|TRBV5-1
TGCGCCAGCACTCAGCTTGAGGTTCCAGGGGGCAATGGCTACACCTTC
CASTQLEVPGGNGYTF
>TRBJ2-1|NA|NA|TRBV10-3
TGTGCCATCAGTGAGCGGGACTTAGGACGAAATGAGCAGTTCTTC
CAISERDLGRNEQFF
>TRBJ2-1|once|NA|TRBV12-3/TRBV12-4
TGTGCCAGCAGTTTAAGTATAGGGCGGTACAATGAGCAGTTCTTC
CASSLSIGRYNEQFF
>TRBJ2-1|NA|TRBD2|TRBV20-1
TGCAGTGCTAGAGATCGGCTAGCGGGAAGGGATGAGCAGTTCTTC
CSARDRLAGRDEQFF
>TRBJ2-7|NA|TRBD2|TRBV5-1
TGCGCCAGCAGCTTGGCAACGGGAGGGATATACGAGCAGTACTTC
CASSLATGGIYEQYF
>TRBJ2-4|few|NA|TRBV21-1
TGTGCCAGCAGAGGGACAGGGATAGCCAAAAACATTCAGTACTTC
CASRGTGIAKNIQYF
>TRBJ1-1|many|NA|TRBV2
TGTGCCAGCAGCGAACCCAAGATGAACACTGAAGCTTTCTTT
CASSEPKMNTEAFF